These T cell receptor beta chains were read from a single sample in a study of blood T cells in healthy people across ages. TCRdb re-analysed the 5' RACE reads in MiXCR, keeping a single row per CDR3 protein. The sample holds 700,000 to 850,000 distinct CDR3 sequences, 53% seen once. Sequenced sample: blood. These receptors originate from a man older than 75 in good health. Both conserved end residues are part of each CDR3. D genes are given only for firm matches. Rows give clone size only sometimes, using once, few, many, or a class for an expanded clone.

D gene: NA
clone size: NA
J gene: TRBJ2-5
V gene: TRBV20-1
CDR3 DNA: TGCAGTGCTAGAGGTGAACTAGTGGAAGAGACCCAGTACTTC
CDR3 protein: CSARGELVEETQYF

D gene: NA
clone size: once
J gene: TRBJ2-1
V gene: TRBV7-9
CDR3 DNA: TGTGCCAGCAGCTTAGAGGGGCTAGGAAATGAGCAGTTCTTC
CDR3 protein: CASSLEGLGNEQFF

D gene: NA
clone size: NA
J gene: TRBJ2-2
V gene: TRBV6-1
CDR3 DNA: TGTGCCAGCAGCGTCGTCGTGGCATTAGTCACCGGGGAGCTGTTTTTT
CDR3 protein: CASSVVVALVTGELFF

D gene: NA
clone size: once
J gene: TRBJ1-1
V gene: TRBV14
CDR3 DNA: TGTGCCAGCAGCCCCCAAGGGATCATGAACACTGAAGCTTTCTTT
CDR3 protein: CASSPQGIMNTEAFF

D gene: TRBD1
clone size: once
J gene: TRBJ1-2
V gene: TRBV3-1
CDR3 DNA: TGTGCCAGCAGCCTCACACAGGGGTCATTTGACTATGGCTACACCTTC
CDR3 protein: CASSLTQGSFDYGYTF

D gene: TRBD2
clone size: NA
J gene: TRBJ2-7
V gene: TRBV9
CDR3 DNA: TGTGCCAGCAGCGTAGGCCTAGCGGGAGCCGTCACCTCCTACGAGCAGTACTTC
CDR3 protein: CASSVGLAGAVTSYEQYF

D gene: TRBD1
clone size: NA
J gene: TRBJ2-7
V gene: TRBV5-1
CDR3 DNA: TGCGCCAGCAGCTTGGCCGCCGGGACAGGCTACGAGCAGTACTTC
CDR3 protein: CASSLAAGTGYEQYF

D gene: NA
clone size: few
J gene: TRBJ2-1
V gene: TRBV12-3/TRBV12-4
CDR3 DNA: TGTGCCACCTTCGGGACTCCGGCCGAGCAGTTCTTC
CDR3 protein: CATFGTPAEQFF

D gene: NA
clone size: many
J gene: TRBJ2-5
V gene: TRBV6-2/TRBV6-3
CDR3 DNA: TGTGCCAGCAGGGATTTACAGGGAGTCGAGACCCAGTACTTC
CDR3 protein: CASRDLQGVETQYF

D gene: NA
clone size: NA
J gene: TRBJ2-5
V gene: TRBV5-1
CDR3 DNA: TGCGCCAGCTGCCCCAGGGGAGGACGGCAAGAGACCCAGTACTTC
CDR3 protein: CASCPRGGRQETQYF

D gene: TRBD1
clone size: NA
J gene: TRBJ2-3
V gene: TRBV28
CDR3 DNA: TGTGCCAGCAGTTTGCTTTCAGGGGGTGGCAGATACGCGTATTTT
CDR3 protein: CASSLLSGGGRYAYF

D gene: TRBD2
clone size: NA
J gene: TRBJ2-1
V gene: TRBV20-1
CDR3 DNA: TGCAGTGCTAGTGCCCGGGAGGGGGTTGAGCAGTTCTTC
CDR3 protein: CSASAREGVEQFF

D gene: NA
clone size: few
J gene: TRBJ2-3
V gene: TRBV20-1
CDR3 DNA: TGCAGTGCTCCAGGCACAGATACGCAGTATTTT
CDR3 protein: CSAPGTDTQYF

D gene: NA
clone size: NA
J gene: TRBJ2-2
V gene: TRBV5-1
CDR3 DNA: TGCGCCAGCGCCCGGGACTTTGCGAACACCGGGGAGCTGTTTTTT
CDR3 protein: CASARDFANTGELFF

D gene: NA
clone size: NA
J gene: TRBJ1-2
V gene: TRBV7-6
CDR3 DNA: TGTGCCAGCAGCCCGGGGGGGGTGAACTATGGCTACACCTTC
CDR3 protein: CASSPGGVNYGYTF

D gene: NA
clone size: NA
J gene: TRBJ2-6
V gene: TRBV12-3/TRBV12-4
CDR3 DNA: TGTGCCAGCAGCCTCAGGGGCCCCCGGGCCAACGTCCTGACTTTC
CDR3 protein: CASSLRGPRANVLTF

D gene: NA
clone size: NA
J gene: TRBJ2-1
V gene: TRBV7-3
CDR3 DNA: TGTGCCAGCAGCTTAACTCGCCCCTCCTACAATGAGCAGTTCTTC
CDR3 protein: CASSLTRPSYNEQFF